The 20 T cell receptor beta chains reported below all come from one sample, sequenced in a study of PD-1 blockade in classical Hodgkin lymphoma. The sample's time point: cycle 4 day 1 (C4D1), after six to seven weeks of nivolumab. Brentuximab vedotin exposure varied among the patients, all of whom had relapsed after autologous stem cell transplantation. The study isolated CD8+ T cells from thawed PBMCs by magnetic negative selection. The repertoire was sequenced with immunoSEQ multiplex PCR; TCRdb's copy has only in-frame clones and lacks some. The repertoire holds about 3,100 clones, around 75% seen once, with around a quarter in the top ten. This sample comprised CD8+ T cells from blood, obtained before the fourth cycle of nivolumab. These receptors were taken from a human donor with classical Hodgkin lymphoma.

CDR3 amino acids: CASSQDPGAEGEQYF. CDR3 coding DNA: TGCGCCAGCAGCCAAGATCCTGGGGCCGAGGGCGAGCAGTACTTC. The gene calls are TRBV4-1 and TRBJ2-7, with D tentatively TRBD1 or TRBD2 (5 bases each). V dropped 0 bases and J dropped 6 bases, with 15 bases sitting between them. This CDR3 has 15 amino acids. Germline V gene data show CDR1 as MGHRA and CDR2 as YSYEKL.

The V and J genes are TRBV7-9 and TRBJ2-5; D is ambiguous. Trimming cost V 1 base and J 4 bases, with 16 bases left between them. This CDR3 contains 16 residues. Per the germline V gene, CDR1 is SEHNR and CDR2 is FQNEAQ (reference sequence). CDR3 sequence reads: CASSLVDPHLIETQYF. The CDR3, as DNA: TGTGCCAGCAGCTTAGTAGACCCTCATCTCATAGAGACCCAGTACTTC.

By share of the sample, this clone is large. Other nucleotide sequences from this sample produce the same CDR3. CDR3 sequence reads: CASSPRAGGGSNYGYTF. Here the CDR3 DNA reads TGTGCCAGCAGTCCCCGCGCAGGGGGCGGATCTAACTATGGCTACACCTTC. This sequence joins TRBV27 and TRBJ1-2; TRBD1 matches at 8 bases. The V gene end was trimmed by 5 bases and the J gene end by 0 bases; junction bases not matched to a gene: 11. From germline, CDR1 is MNHEY and CDR2 SMNVEV (reference sequence). The CDR3 spans 17 residues.

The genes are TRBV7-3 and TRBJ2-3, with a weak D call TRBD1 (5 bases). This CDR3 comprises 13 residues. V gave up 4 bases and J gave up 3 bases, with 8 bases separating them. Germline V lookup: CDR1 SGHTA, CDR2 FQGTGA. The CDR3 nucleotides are TGTGCCAGCAGCTCCTCAGGGACAGATACGCAGTATTTT. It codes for CASSSSGTDTQYF.

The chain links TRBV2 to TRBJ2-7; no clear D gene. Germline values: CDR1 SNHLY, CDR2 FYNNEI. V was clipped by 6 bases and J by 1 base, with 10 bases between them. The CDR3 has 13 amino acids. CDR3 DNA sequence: TGTGCCAGCAGGATTCCAAGTTCCTACGAGCAGTACTTC. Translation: CASRIPSSYEQYF. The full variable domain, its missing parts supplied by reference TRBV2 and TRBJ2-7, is EPEVTQTPSHQVTQMGQEVILRCVPISNHLYFYWYRQILGQKVEFLVSFYNNEISEKSEIFDDQFSVERPDGSNFTLKIRSTKLEDSAMYFCASRIPSSYEQYFGPGTRLTVT.

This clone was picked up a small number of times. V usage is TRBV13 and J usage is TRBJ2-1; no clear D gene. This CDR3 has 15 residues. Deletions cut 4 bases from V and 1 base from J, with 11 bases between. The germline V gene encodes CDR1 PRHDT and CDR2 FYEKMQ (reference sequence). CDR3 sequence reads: CASSSPQESYNEQFF. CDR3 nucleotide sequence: TGTGCCAGCAGCTCGCCCCAGGAATCCTACAATGAGCAGTTCTTC.

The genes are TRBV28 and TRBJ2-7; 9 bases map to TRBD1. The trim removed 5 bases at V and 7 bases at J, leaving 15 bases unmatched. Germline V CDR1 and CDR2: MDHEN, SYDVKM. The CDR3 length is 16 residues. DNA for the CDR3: TGTGCCAGCAGTCCTGGACAGGGGCGGACATTTCCTGAGCAGTACTTC. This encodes CASSPGQGRTFPEQYF.

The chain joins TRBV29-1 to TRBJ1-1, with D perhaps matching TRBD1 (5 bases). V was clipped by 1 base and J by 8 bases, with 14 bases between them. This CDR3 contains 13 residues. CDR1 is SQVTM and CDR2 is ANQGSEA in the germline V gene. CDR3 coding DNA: TGCAGCGTTGAAGTGGGGCCCGTAGGCGAAGCTTTCTTT. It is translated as CSVEVGPVGEAFF.

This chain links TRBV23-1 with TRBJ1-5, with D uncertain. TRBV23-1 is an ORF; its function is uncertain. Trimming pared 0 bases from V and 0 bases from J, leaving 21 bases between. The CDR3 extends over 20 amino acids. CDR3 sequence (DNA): TGCGCCAGCAGTCAATCCCACCGTGGACGGAGGCCCCTTAGCAATCAGCCCCAGCATTTT. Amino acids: CASSQSHRGRRPLSNQPQHF.

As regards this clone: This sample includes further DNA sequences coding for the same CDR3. This CDR3 is CASSQTGGGYGYTF. CDR3 nucleotide sequence: TGCGCCAGCAGCCAAACAGGGGGGGGTTATGGCTACACCTTC. The chain has TRBV5-2 and TRBJ1-2; no DNA check was done on the table's D call, TRBD1. TRBV5-2 corresponds to a pseudogene. There are 14 residues in the CDR3.

The chain's CDR3 is CATSRGTDFYEQYF. The CDR3 nucleotides read TGTGCCACCAGCCGCGGGACGGATTTCTACGAGCAGTACTTC. The chain links TRBV15 to TRBJ2-7; D is possibly TRBD2 (6 bases). V shed 5 bases and J shed 3 bases, with 14 bases lying between them. The germline V gene has CDR1 LNHNV and CDR2 YYDKDF (reference sequence). The CDR3 has 14 amino acids. The complete variable domain, with remaining parts taken from reference TRBV15 and TRBJ2-7, reads DAMVIQNPRYQVTQFGKPVTLSCSQTLNHNVMYWYQQKSSQAPKLLFHYYDKDFNNEADTPDNFQSRRPNTSFCFLDIRSPGLGDTAMYLCATSRGTDFYEQYFGPGTRLTVT.

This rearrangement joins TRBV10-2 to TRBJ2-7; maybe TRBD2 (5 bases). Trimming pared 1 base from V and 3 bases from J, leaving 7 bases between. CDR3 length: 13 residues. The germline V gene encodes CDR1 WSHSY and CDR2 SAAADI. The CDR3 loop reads CASSEWSGYEQYF. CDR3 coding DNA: TGCGCCAGCAGTGAGTGGAGCGGCTACGAGCAGTACTTC.

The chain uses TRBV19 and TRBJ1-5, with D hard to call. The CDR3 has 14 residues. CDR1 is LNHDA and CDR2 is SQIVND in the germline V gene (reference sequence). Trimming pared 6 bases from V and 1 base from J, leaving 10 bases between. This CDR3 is CASSEGQSNQPQHF. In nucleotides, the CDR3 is TGTGCCAGTAGCGAGGGCCAGAGCAATCAGCCCCAGCATTTT.

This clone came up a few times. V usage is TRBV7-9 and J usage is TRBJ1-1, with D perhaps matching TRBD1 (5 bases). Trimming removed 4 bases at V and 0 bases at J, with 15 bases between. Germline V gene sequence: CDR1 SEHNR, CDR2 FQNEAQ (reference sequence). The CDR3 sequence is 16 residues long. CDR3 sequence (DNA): TGTGCCAGCAGCTCCCTCGGGGGGAAAATGAACACTGAAGCTTTCTTT. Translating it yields CASSSLGGKMNTEAFF.

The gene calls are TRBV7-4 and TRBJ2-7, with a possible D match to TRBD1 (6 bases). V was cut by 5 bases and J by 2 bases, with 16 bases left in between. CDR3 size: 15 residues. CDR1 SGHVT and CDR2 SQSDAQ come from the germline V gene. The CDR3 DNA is TGTGCCAGCAGCCGAGCAATTGACAGGACCTACGAGCAGTACTTC. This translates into CASSRAIDRTYEQYF.

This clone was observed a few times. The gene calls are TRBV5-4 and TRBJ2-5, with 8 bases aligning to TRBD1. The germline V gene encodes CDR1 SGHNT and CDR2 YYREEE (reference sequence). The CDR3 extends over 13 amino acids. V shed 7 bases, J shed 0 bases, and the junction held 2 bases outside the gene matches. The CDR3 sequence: CASGQGDQETQYF. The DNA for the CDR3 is TGTGCCAGCGGACAGGGCGACCAAGAGACCCAGTACTTC.

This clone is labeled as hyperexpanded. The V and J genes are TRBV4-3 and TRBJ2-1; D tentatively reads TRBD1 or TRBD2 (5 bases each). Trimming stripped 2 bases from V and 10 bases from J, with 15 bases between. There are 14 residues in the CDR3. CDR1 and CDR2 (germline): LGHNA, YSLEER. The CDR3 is CASSQRTGRGEQFF. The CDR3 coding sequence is TGCGCCAGCAGCCAACGGACGGGACGAGGGGAGCAGTTCTTC.

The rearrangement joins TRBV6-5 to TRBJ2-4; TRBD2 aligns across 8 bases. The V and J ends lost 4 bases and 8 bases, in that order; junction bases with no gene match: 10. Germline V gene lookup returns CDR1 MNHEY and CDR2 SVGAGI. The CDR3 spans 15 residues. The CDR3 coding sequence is TGTGCCAGCAGTTCCGCCCCCTCGGGGGGGGACATTCAGTACTTC. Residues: CASSSAPSGGDIQYF.

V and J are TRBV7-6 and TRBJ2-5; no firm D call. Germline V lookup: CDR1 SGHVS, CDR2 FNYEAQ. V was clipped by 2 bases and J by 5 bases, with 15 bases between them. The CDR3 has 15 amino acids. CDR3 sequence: CASSLSPRVMETQYF. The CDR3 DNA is TGTGCCAGCAGCTTAAGCCCTAGGGTTATGGAGACCCAGTACTTC.

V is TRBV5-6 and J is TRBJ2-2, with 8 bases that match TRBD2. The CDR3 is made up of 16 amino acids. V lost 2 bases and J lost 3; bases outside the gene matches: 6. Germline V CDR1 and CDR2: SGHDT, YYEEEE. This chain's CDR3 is CASSFPGGAYTGELFF. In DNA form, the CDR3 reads TGTGCCAGCAGCTTCCCCGGGGGGGCCTACACCGGGGAGCTGTTTTTT.